The 14 T cell receptor beta chains below come from one sample, sequenced in a study of blood T cell repertoires in COVID-19 (dated by TCRdb to the early 2020s). Libraries were built with the immunoSEQ multiplex PCR assay. TCRdb took this table from immuneACCESS and kept in-frame rearrangements with V and J called. Such tables lack part of the clones; where checked against another copy, unresolved V genes explain under half of the gap, and the rest is unexplained. The sample profile shows approximately 150,000 clones; roughly 89% of them were found once. Around 1.5% of the sample goes to the ten largest clones. The sample was peripheral blood. The receptor source for this set is a human donor in a cohort sampled during active COVID-19.

This clone was found once. The V gene is TRBV5-1, the J gene TRBJ1-4; a weak D match, TRBD1 (5 bases). The V end was cut by 2 bases, the J end by 2 bases, with 10 bases between. Germline assignment: CDR1 SGHRS and CDR2 YFSETQ. The CDR3 sequence is 15 residues long. CDR3: CASSFQSGTNEKLFF. CDR3 DNA: TGCGCCAGCAGCTTTCAGTCAGGGACTAATGAAAAACTGTTTTTT.

This clone was seen only a few times. V gene TRBV3-1 (or the pseudogene TRBV3-2) combines with J gene TRBJ1-5, with D perhaps matching TRBD1 (6 bases). V shed 4 bases and J shed 3 bases, with 10 bases lying between them. This CDR3 contains 14 residues. Germline assignment: CDR1 LGHDT and CDR2 YNNKEL (reference sequence). CDR3 residues: CASSRDRFNQPQHF. The CDR3, as DNA: TGTGCCAGCAGCCGCGACAGGTTCAATCAGCCCCAGCATTTT.

This chain joins TRBV7-2 and TRBJ2-2; 8 positions match TRBD2. The CDR3 consists of 15 residues. Germline V CDR1 and CDR2: SGHTA, FQGNSA. Losses at the gene ends were 3 bases for V and 7 bases for J; bases not matched to a gene: 7. The CDR3 DNA follows: TGTGCCAGCAGCTTCGTGCGGGGGGCGGTCGGGGAGCTGTTTTTT. This codes for CASSFVRGAVGELFF.

The rearrangement links TRBV19 to TRBJ2-3, with D uncertain. The CDR3 loop spans 11 amino acids. V was trimmed by 0 bases and J by 10 bases, leaving 5 bases between them. Germline lookup yields CDR1 LNHDA and CDR2 SQIVND (reference sequence). CDR3 residues: CASSIDEAQYF. As DNA, the CDR3 is TGTGCCAGTAGTATAGATGAGGCGCAGTATTTT. The variable domain in full, with the rest retrieved from reference TRBV19 and TRBJ2-3, is DGGITQSPKYLFRKEGQNVTLSCEQNLNHDAMYWYRQDPGQGLRLIYYSQIVNDFQKGDIAEGYSVSREKKESFPLTVTSAQKNPTAFYLCASSIDEAQYFGPGTRLTVL.

The rearrangement links TRBV7-2 to TRBJ1-5; the D is unclear. The CDR3 covers 14 residues. Trimming cost V 2 bases and J 0 bases, with 5 bases left between them. Germline V gives CDR1 SGHTA, CDR2 FQGNSA. The CDR3 DNA follows: TGTGCCAGCAGCTTACGGTATAGCAATCAGCCCCAGCATTTT. The encoded protein is CASSLRYSNQPQHF. Full variable domain (outside the CDR3, taken from reference TRBV7-2 and TRBJ1-5): GAGVSQSPSNKVTEKGKDVELRCDPISGHTALYWYRQSLGQGLEFLIYFQGNSAPDKSGLPSDRFSAERTGGSVSTLTIQRTQQEDSAVYLCASSLRYSNQPQHFGDGTRLSIL.

The chain uses TRBV6-6 and TRBJ2-5, with 11 bases matching TRBD2. The CDR3 contains 15 residues. CDR1 and CDR2 (germline): MNHNY, SVGAGI (reference sequence). Germline trimming cut 5 bases from V and 5 bases from J; bases unmatched to any gene: 7. For the CDR3, the DNA is TGTGCCAGCAGTATAGTTAGCGGGGGGGCTGAGACCCAGTACTTC. Amino acid sequence: CASSIVSGGAETQYF.

To note about this clone: Other DNA variants within this sample encode the same CDR3. J is TRBJ2-7 and V is TRBV12-3 or TRBV12-4; a possible D gene is TRBD2 (6 bases). The V end lost 3 bases, the J end lost 7 bases, and 7 bases lay between the germline ends. The CDR3 is 11 residues long. The CDR3 reads CASSLGGEQYF. CDR3 DNA sequence: TGTGCCAGCAGTTTGGGGGGTGAGCAGTACTTC.

This clone was observed a few times. J is TRBJ1-2 and V is TRBV2; the D gene is possibly TRBD1 (5 bases). Trimming pared 5 bases from V and 6 bases from J, leaving 16 bases between. The CDR3 has 14 amino acids. Germline values: CDR1 SNHLY, CDR2 FYNNEI. The CDR3 loop is CASSYTGGSNGYTF. Here the CDR3 DNA reads TGTGCCAGCAGTTATACGGGGGGGTCTAATGGCTACACCTTC.

The chain is built from TRBV4-3 and TRBJ1-4, with D unclear. The CDR3 totals 16 residues. Per germline, CDR1 LGHNA and CDR2 YSLEER. Between the trimmed V and J ends, which lost 0 bases and 1 base, there was a span of 9 bases. CDR3 region: CASSQELGLTNEKLFF. CDR3 coding DNA: TGCGCCAGCAGCCAAGAACTGGGCCTAACTAATGAAAAACTGTTTTTT.

This CDR3 is CASSWTGGGNTIYF. CDR3 DNA sequence: TGCGCCAGCAGCTGGACAGGAGGTGGAAACACCATATATTTT. V and J are TRBV5-1 and TRBJ1-3, with 7 nucleotides matching TRBD1. Germline CDR1 and CDR2: SGHRS and YFSETQ. V was pared by 3 bases and J by 3 bases, with 3 bases of the junction left unmatched. This CDR3 has 14 amino acids.

The chain has TRBV19 and TRBJ1-1; no clear D. V lost 3 bases and J lost 5, with 16 bases in between. Germline CDR1 LNHDA, CDR2 SQIVND (reference sequence). The CDR3 contains 15 residues. Here the CDR3 DNA reads TGTGCCAGTAGTATCGACGCCCTGGTGAGGACTGAAGCTTTCTTT. Amino acids: CASSIDALVRTEAFF.

The J gene is TRBJ1-4, the V gene TRBV5-6; 7 bases line up with TRBD1. The germline V gene has CDR1 SGHDT and CDR2 YYEEEE. Unmatched junction bases numbered 5, after V lost 0 bases and J lost 6 bases. This CDR3 region has 15 residues. The CDR3 sequence: CASSLATGEDEKLFF. The DNA of the CDR3 is TGTGCCAGCAGCTTGGCCACAGGGGAGGATGAAAAACTGTTTTTT.

The genes are TRBV12-5 and TRBJ1-1; D is ambiguous. Per the germline V gene, CDR1 is LGHNT and CDR2 is FRNRAP. CDR3 size: 16 residues. Trimming pared 0 bases from V and 0 bases from J, leaving 11 bases between. The CDR3 spells CASGLVIMAVNTEAFF. The CDR3 region has the DNA TGTGCTAGTGGTTTGGTAATCATGGCAGTGAACACTGAAGCTTTCTTT.

This sequence joins TRBV4-1 and TRBJ2-3; D perhaps matches TRBD2 (5 bases). The CDR3 consists of 15 residues. CDR1 and CDR2 (germline): MGHRA, YSYEKL. Trimming removed 8 bases from V and 0 bases from J, with 15 bases in between. Here the CDR3 reads CASRPAVRSTDTQYF. The CDR3 bases are TGCGCCAGCCGACCAGCGGTGCGTAGCACAGATACGCAGTATTTT.